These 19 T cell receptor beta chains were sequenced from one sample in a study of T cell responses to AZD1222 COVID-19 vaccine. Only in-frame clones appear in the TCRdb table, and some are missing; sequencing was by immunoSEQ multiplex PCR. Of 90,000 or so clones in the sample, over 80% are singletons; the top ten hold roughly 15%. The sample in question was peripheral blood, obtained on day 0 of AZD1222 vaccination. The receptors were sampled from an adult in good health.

Written as DNA, the CDR3 is TGTGCCAGCAGTGAACCCGGGACAGGGGGCTATGGCTACACCTTC. Encoded protein: CASSEPGTGGYGYTF. The chain links TRBV6-1 to TRBJ1-2, with 11 bases matching TRBD1. V trimming: 2 bases; J trimming: 4 bases; junction bases outside the gene matches: 3. The CDR3 loop spans 15 amino acids. Germline loops: CDR1 MNHNS, CDR2 SASEGT.

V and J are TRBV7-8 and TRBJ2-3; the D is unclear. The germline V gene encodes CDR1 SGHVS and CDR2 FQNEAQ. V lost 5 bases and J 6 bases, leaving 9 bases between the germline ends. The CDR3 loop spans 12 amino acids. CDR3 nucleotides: TGTGCCAGCAGCATGGTCTTGGATACGCAGTATTTT. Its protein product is CASSMVLDTQYF.

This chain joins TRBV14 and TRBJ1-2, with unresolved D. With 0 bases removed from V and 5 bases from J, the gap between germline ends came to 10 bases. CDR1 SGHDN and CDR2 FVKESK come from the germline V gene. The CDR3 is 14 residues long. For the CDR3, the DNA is TGTGCCAGCAGCCAAGATCGGAGTGAGTATGGCTACACCTTC. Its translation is CASSQDRSEYGYTF.

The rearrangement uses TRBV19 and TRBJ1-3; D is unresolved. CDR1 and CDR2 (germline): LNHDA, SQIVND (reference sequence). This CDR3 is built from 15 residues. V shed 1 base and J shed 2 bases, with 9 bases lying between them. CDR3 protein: CASSIGVAAGNTIYF. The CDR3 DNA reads TGTGCCAGTAGTATAGGAGTTGCGGCTGGAAACACCATATATTTT. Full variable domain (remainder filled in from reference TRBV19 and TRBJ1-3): DGGITQSPKYLFRKEGQNVTLSCEQNLNHDAMYWYRQDPGQGLRLIYYSQIVNDFQKGDIAEGYSVSREKKESFPLTVTSAQKNPTAFYLCASSIGVAAGNTIYFGEGSWLTVV.

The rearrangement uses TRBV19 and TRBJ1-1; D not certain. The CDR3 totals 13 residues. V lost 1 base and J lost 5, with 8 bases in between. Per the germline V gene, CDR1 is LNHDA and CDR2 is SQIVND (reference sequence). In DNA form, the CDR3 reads TGTGCCAGTAGTATAGTCCCAGCAACTGAAGCTTTCTTT. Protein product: CASSIVPATEAFF.

The CDR3 loop reads CASSSAQGREYSNQPQHF. The CDR3 coding sequence is TGTGCCAGCAGCTCGGCGCAGGGGCGAGAATATAGCAATCAGCCCCAGCATTTT. This rearrangement joins TRBV5-6 to TRBJ1-5; possible D gene TRBD1, 6 bases. The germline V gene encodes CDR1 SGHDT and CDR2 YYEEEE. V was clipped by 3 bases and J by 0 bases, with 19 bases between them. This CDR3 has 18 residues.

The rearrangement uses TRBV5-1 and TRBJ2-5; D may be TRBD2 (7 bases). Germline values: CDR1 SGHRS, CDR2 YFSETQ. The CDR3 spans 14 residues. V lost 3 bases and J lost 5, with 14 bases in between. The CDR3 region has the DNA TGCGCCAGCAGCTCCCAAGGGGGGGTGGAGACCCAGTACTTC. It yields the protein CASSSQGGVETQYF. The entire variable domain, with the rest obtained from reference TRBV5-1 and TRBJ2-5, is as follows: KAGVTQTPRYLIKTRGQQVTLSCSPISGHRSVSWYQQTPGQGLQFLFEYFSETQRNKGNFPGRFSGRQFSNSRSEMNVSTLELGDSALYLCASSSQGGVETQYFGPGTRLLVL.

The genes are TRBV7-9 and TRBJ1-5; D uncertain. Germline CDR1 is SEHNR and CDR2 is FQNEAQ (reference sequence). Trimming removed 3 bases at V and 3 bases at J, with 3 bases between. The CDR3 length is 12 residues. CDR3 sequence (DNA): TGTGCCAGCAGCTTTAACAATCAGCCCCAGCATTTT. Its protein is CASSFNNQPQHF.

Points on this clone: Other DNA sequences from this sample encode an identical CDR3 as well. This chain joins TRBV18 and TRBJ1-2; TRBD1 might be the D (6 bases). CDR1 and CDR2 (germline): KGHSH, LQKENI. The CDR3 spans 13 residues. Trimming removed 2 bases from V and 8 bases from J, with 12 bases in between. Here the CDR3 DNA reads TGTGCCAGCTCACCATCGGACAGTCGAGGCTACACCTTC. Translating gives CASSPSDSRGYTF.

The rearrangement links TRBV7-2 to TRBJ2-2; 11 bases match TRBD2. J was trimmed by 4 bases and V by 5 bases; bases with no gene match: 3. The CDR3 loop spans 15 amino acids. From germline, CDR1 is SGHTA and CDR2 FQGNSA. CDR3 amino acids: CASSLSGRGTGELFF. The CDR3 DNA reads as TGTGCCAGCAGCCTTAGCGGGAGGGGCACCGGGGAGCTGTTTTTT.

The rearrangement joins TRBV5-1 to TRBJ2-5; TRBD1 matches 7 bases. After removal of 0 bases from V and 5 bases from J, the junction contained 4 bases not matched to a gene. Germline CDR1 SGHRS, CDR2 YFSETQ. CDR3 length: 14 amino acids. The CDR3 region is CASSLVGGAETQYF. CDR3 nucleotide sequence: TGCGCCAGCAGCTTGGTAGGGGGCGCGGAGACCCAGTACTTC.

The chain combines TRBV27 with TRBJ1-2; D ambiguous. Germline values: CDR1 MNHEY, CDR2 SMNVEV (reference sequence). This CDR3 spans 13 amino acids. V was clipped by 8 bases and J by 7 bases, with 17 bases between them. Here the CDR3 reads CASALATKAGYTF. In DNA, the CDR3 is TGTGCCAGCGCCCTGGCGACCAAGGCTGGCTACACCTTC.

The CDR3 DNA follows: TGTGCCAGCTCACCCGGGACTAGCGGGGCTCCCTACGAGCAGTACTTC. Translating it yields CASSPGTSGAPYEQYF. This sequence joins TRBV18 and TRBJ2-7; 13 nucleotides align to TRBD2. V lost 3 bases, J lost 2 bases, and 4 bases stayed unmatched. Germline CDR1 is KGHSH and CDR2 is LQKENI. This CDR3 comprises 16 residues.

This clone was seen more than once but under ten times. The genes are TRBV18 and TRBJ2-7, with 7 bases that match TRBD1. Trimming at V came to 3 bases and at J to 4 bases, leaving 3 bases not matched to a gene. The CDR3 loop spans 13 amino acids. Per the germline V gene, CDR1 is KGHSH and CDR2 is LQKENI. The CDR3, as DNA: TGTGCCAGCTCACCTGGGACAGTGTACGAGCAGTACTTC. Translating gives CASSPGTVYEQYF.

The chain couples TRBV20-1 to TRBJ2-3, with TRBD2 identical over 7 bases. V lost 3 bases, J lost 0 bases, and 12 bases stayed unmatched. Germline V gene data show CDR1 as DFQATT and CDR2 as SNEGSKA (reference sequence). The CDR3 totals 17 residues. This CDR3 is CSASSPPGRESTDTQYF. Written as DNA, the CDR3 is TGCAGTGCTAGTTCCCCCCCTGGGAGGGAGAGCACAGATACGCAGTATTTT.

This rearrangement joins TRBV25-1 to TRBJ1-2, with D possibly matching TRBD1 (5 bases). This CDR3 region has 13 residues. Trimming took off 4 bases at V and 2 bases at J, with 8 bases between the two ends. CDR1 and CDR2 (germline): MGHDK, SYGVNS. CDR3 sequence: CASSGGENYGYTF. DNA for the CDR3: TGTGCCAGCAGTGGAGGGGAGAACTATGGCTACACCTTC.

DNA for the CDR3: TGTGCCAGTAGTATAGGGACTAGCGGAACAGATACGCAGTATTTT. This codes for CASSIGTSGTDTQYF. The chain is built from TRBV19 and TRBJ2-3; 10 bases line up with TRBD2. Germline CDR1 reads LNHDA; CDR2 reads SQIVND (reference sequence). Trimming cost V 1 base and J 3 bases; bases outside gene matches: 1. This CDR3 has 15 amino acids. Supplemented by reference TRBV19 and TRBJ2-3, the full variable domain reads DGGITQSPKYLFRKEGQNVTLSCEQNLNHDAMYWYRQDPGQGLRLIYYSQIVNDFQKGDIAEGYSVSREKKESFPLTVTSAQKNPTAFYLCASSIGTSGTDTQYFGPGTRLTVL.

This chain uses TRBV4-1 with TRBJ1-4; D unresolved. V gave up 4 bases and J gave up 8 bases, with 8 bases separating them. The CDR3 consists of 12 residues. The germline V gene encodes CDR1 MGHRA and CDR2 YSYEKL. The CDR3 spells CASSPNTEKLFF. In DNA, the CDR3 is TGCGCCAGCAGCCCCAACACCGAAAAACTGTTTTTT.

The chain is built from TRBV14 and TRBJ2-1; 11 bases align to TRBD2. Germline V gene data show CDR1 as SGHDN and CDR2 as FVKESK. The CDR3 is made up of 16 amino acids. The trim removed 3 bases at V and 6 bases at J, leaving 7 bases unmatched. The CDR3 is CASSQVSSGRTNEQFF. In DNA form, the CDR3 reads TGTGCCAGCAGCCAGGTGTCTAGCGGGAGGACCAATGAGCAGTTCTTC.